The rows below give T cell receptor beta chains drawn from one sample of a study of early T cells in non-severe SARS-CoV-2 infection. TCRdb passed the 5' RACE reads through MiXCR, listing each CDR3 protein once. The table lists 30,000 to 45,000 distinct CDR3 sequences, 4.5% to 7% of them singletons. The sequenced sample consisted of whole blood. These receptors originate from an adult who was a healthcare worker with PCR-confirmed SARS-CoV-2 infection or an uninfected control (not recorded which). Each CDR3 is given with its conserved first and last residue. The order of the fields is V gene, D gene, J gene, clone size, CDR3 length, CDR3 protein, CDR3 DNA. D genes are given only for firm matches. Size is stated for part of the rows, as once, few or many counts, or as a class when the clone is expanded.

TRBV12-5,-,TRBJ2-1,few,11,CASAFINEQFF,TGTGCTAGTGCCTTTATCAATGAGCAGTTCTTC
TRBV6-1,-,TRBJ1-4,few,16,CASSETLDIGNEKLFF,TGTGCCAGCAGTGAGACCCTCGACATTGGGAATGAAAAACTGTTTTTT
TRBV5-5,-,TRBJ2-5,many,14,CASSGPQVQETQYF,TGTGCCAGCAGCGGGCCCCAGGTACAAGAGACCCAGTACTTC
TRBV2,-,TRBJ2-1,many,13,CASKGLIRIEQFF,TGTGCCAGCAAAGGACTCATCCGGATTGAGCAGTTCTTC
TRBV28,-,TRBJ2-7,many,12,CASSQLVYEQYF,TGTGCCAGCAGCCAACTAGTCTACGAGCAGTACTTC
TRBV7-9,TRBD2,TRBJ2-5,many,15,CASSLLLAGYEAQYF,TGTGCCAGCAGCTTATTACTAGCGGGCTATGAGGCCCAGTACTTC
TRBV7-6,-,TRBJ2-3,-,16,CASSPSSVRLTDTQYF,TGTGCCAGCAGCCCCTCCTCAGTGAGACTAACAGATACGCAGTATTTT
TRBV28,-,TRBJ1-2,many,15,CASRTPAGSNYGYTF,TGTGCCAGCAGGACCCCAGCAGGGTCTAACTATGGCTACACCTTC
TRBV30,-,TRBJ2-6,many,15,CAWSVARSGANVLTF,TGTGCCTGGAGTGTAGCTCGCTCTGGGGCCAACGTCCTGACTTTC
TRBV2,-,TRBJ2-5,few,12,CASSNVQETQYF,TGTGCCAGCAGTAATGTCCAAGAGACCCAGTACTTC
TRBV30,-,TRBJ1-3,many,15,CAWSVPAGSGNTIYF,TGTGCCTGGAGTGTTCCAGCAGGCTCTGGAAACACCATATATTTT
TRBV7-3,-,TRBJ1-1,-,15,CASSLSRKGNTEAFF,TGTGCCAGCAGCTTAAGCAGGAAAGGGAACACTGAAGCTTTCTTT
TRBV29-1,TRBD1,TRBJ2-2,few,14,CSASPGTGTGELFF,TGCAGCGCGAGCCCGGGGACAGGGACCGGGGAGCTGTTTTTT
TRBV12-3/TRBV12-4,TRBD2,TRBJ2-1,many,15,CASNIRAGAYNEQFF,TGTGCCAGCAACATCCGGGCGGGAGCTTACAATGAGCAGTTCTTC
TRBV6-1,TRBD1,TRBJ2-3,many,14,CASSTGGNTDTQYF,TGTGCCAGCAGCACAGGGGGCAATACAGATACGCAGTATTTT
TRBV27,TRBD2,TRBJ2-7,-,16,CASSHLGTSNPGEQYF,TGTGCCAGCAGCCACCTTGGGACTAGCAACCCGGGGGAGCAGTACTTC
TRBV18,TRBD2,TRBJ2-2,many,16,CASSPRLALNTGELFF,TGTGCCAGCTCACCAAGACTAGCGCTAAACACCGGGGAGCTGTTTTTT
TRBV6-1,TRBD1,TRBJ2-1,many,16,CASSVSRAGGINEQFF,TGTGCCAGCAGTGTCAGTAGGGCAGGGGGCATCAATGAGCAGTTCTTC
TRBV28,-,TRBJ1-2,many,13,CASSSQGGDGYTF,TGTGCCAGCAGTTCTCAGGGTGGGGATGGCTACACCTTC
TRBV7-3,-,TRBJ2-3,-,20,CASSLKRGTGRTSSTDTRYF,TGTGCCAGCAGCTTAAAGCGGGGCACAGGGAGGACTTCTAGCACAGATACGCGGTATTTT
TRBV9,-,TRBJ1-5,many,16,CASSSGGPSSNQPQHF,TGTGCCAGCAGTTCGGGGGGGCCATCGAGCAATCAGCCCCAGCATTTT
TRBV2,-,TRBJ2-7,-,14,CASSTGAGSYEQYF,TGTGCCAGCAGCACCGGGGCTGGTTCCTACGAGCAGTACTTC
TRBV20-1,-,TRBJ1-1,many,14,CSARDTRGNTEAFF,TGCAGTGCTAGAGACACCAGGGGGAACACTGAAGCTTTCTTT
TRBV19,TRBD2,TRBJ2-1,many,17,CASSIDRGGSSYNEQFF,TGTGCCAGTAGTATAGATCGGGGCGGGAGCTCCTACAATGAGCAGTTCTTC
TRBV29-1,-,TRBJ2-7,-,11,CSVVRWNEQYF,TGCAGCGTTGTCCGGTGGAACGAGCAGTACTTC
TRBV7-2,-,TRBJ2-3,many,14,CASSLALVADTQYF,TGTGCCAGCAGCTTAGCGTTGGTGGCAGATACGCAGTATTTT
TRBV29-1,TRBD1,TRBJ2-2,few,15,CSVEDSRGQAGELFF,TGCAGCGTTGAGGATTCCAGGGGGCAGGCCGGGGAGCTGTTTTTT
TRBV5-1,-,TRBJ2-6,-,14,CASSLSSGANVLTF,TGCGCCAGCAGCTTATCCTCTGGGGCCAACGTCCTGACTTTC
TRBV20-1,TRBD1,TRBJ1-1,many,12,CSARVAGGEAFF,TGCAGTGCTAGAGTGGCAGGGGGTGAAGCTTTCTTT
TRBV28,-,TRBJ1-6,many,16,CASSYPQGGGNSPLHF,TGTGCCAGCAGTTATCCACAGGGAGGGGGGAATTCACCCCTCCACTTT
TRBV2,-,TRBJ2-7,many,13,CASSAGWGYEQYF,TGTGCCAGCAGTGCGGGCTGGGGCTACGAGCAGTACTTC
TRBV29-1,-,TRBJ2-1,many,11,CSVSRANEQFF,TGCAGCGTTTCCAGGGCGAATGAGCAGTTCTTC
TRBV5-1,TRBD1,TRBJ2-7,-,13,CASSYGQGYEQYF,TGCGCCAGCAGCTATGGACAGGGGTACGAGCAGTACTTC
TRBV12-3/TRBV12-4,TRBD1,TRBJ1-2,-,15,CANSTGTGWDYGYTF,TGTGCCAACAGTACCGGGACAGGGTGGGACTATGGCTACACCTTC
TRBV28,-,TRBJ1-1,many,12,CASSLGAGGAFF,TGTGCCAGCAGTTTGGGGGCTGGTGGAGCTTTCTTT
TRBV7-9,-,TRBJ2-7,few,14,CASSIGVSSYEQYF,TGTGCCAGCAGCATAGGCGTTAGCTCCTACGAGCAGTACTTC
TRBV7-9,-,TRBJ2-5,few,14,CASSLSSGQETQYF,TGTGCCAGCAGCTTATCCAGCGGGCAAGAGACCCAGTACTTC
TRBV10-3,TRBD1,TRBJ2-1,few,16,CAISDGLGQGYNEQFF,TGTGCCATCAGTGATGGTTTGGGACAGGGGTACAATGAGCAGTTCTTC
TRBV7-8,-,TRBJ2-2,many,14,CASSSTVNTGELFF,TGTGCCAGCAGCTCGACAGTGAACACCGGGGAGCTGTTTTTT
TRBV2,-,TRBJ2-3,many,13,CASSGSGADTQYF,TGTGCCAGCAGTGGGTCAGGGGCAGATACGCAGTATTTT